These T cell receptor beta chains were read from a single sample in a study of sequential checkpoint blockade in melanoma. The data were produced by immunoSEQ multiplex PCR, yet TCRdb's version contains in-frame clones alone and is incomplete. Of roughly 20,000 clones listed, roughly 80% are singletons. This sample comprised CD8+ T cells sorted from blood (inferred from file names), obtained from a patient given nivolumab and ipilimumab in sequence. The receptors come from a human donor with melanoma. Both conserved end residues are part of each CDR3. Fields, in order: J gene, clone size, D gene, V gene, CDR3 DNA, CDR3 protein. A D gene is named only where the DNA matches it firmly. Part of the rows lack a size; the others show once, few, many or a class for expanded clones.

J gene: TRBJ2-7; clone size: -; D gene: TRBD1; V gene: TRBV27; CDR3 DNA: TGTGCCAGCAGTACGTGGGACAGGGGTCGGGAGCAGTACTTC; CDR3 protein: CASSTWDRGREQYF
J gene: TRBJ1-4; clone size: -; D gene: -; V gene: TRBV7-9; CDR3 DNA: TGTGCCAGCAGCCCGGGATACGAAGAAAAACTGTTTTTT; CDR3 protein: CASSPGYEEKLFF
J gene: TRBJ2-2; clone size: -; D gene: -; V gene: TRBV5-1; CDR3 DNA: TGCGCCAGCGGCCTCGAAGCGGGGGAGCTGTTTTTT; CDR3 protein: CASGLEAGELFF
J gene: TRBJ2-7; clone size: once; D gene: -; V gene: TRBV27; CDR3 DNA: TGTGCCAGCAGTTTTCAGGGAGGCCACGAGCAGTACTTC; CDR3 protein: CASSFQGGHEQYF
J gene: TRBJ2-7; clone size: -; D gene: TRBD2; V gene: TRBV28; CDR3 DNA: TGTGCCAGCAGTTCCATAGGGACTAGCGGGAGTCTAGAGGGGAACGAGCAGTACTTC; CDR3 protein: CASSSIGTSGSLEGNEQYF
J gene: TRBJ2-7; clone size: once; D gene: -; V gene: TRBV9; CDR3 DNA: TGTGCCAGCAGCGTAGGAGGGACTCCCTACGAGCAGTACTTC; CDR3 protein: CASSVGGTPYEQYF
J gene: TRBJ2-7; clone size: -; D gene: -; V gene: TRBV9; CDR3 DNA: TGTGCCAGCAGCGTAGCGGCTAGCCCCACCTACGAGCAGTACTTC; CDR3 protein: CASSVAASPTYEQYF
J gene: TRBJ2-5; clone size: -; D gene: -; V gene: TRBV27; CDR3 DNA: TGTGCCAGCAGTTTTGTCCCGCAGGGAGAGACCCAGTACTTC; CDR3 protein: CASSFVPQGETQYF
J gene: TRBJ2-7; clone size: -; D gene: -; V gene: TRBV4-1; CDR3 DNA: TGCGCCAGCAGCCAAACTTCGTCCTACGAGCAGTACTTC; CDR3 protein: CASSQTSSYEQYF
J gene: TRBJ2-1; clone size: -; D gene: TRBD2; V gene: TRBV27; CDR3 DNA: TGTGCCAGCAGTTCCCCAGCGGGGGTCACAATAGGTGAGCAGTTCTTC; CDR3 protein: CASSSPAGVTIGEQFF
J gene: TRBJ2-6; clone size: -; D gene: -; V gene: TRBV5-6; CDR3 DNA: TGTGCCAGCAGCCCCGACAAGAGCAACGTCCTGACTTTC; CDR3 protein: CASSPDKSNVLTF
J gene: TRBJ2-3; clone size: -; D gene: TRBD2; V gene: TRBV4-1; CDR3 DNA: TGCGCCAGCAGCGCGGGACTAGCGGGAGGGAATACGCAGTATTTT; CDR3 protein: CASSAGLAGGNTQYF
J gene: TRBJ1-4; clone size: few; D gene: -; V gene: TRBV11-3; CDR3 DNA: TGTGCCAGCAGCTTCCCAGAGGACCCCTCGGGGGAAAAACTGTTTTTT; CDR3 protein: CASSFPEDPSGEKLFF
J gene: TRBJ1-5; clone size: -; D gene: -; V gene: TRBV19; CDR3 DNA: TGTGCCAGTGCAACAGGGTGGATATGGCAGCCCCAGCATTTT; CDR3 protein: CASATGWIWQPQHF
J gene: TRBJ2-4; clone size: -; D gene: TRBD2; V gene: TRBV7-2; CDR3 DNA: TGTGCCAGCAGTTCTCCGGGACTAGCGGAAAACATTCAGTACTTC; CDR3 protein: CASSSPGLAENIQYF
J gene: TRBJ2-1; clone size: -; D gene: -; V gene: TRBV2; CDR3 DNA: TGTGCCAGCAGTGAACGGGTCGTGGGGGGGGCGGACAATGAGCAGTTCTTC; CDR3 protein: CASSERVVGGADNEQFF
J gene: TRBJ2-5; clone size: once; D gene: -; V gene: TRBV7-9; CDR3 DNA: TGTGCCAGCAGCTTATTGGAGGGATCGCCCCTCCAAGAGACCCAGTACTTC; CDR3 protein: CASSLLEGSPLQETQYF
J gene: TRBJ2-1; clone size: -; D gene: -; V gene: TRBV27; CDR3 DNA: TGTGCCAGCAGTTTAGACTCCCCCTATTACAATGAGCAGTTCTTC; CDR3 protein: CASSLDSPYYNEQFF
J gene: TRBJ2-5; clone size: few; D gene: TRBD2; V gene: TRBV28; CDR3 DNA: TGTGCCAGCAGTCCTCCTCCGGGGGTAGCGGGGGGAGGAGAGACCCAGTACTTC; CDR3 protein: CASSPPPGVAGGGETQYF
J gene: TRBJ2-7; clone size: -; D gene: TRBD2; V gene: TRBV28; CDR3 DNA: TGTGCCAGCAGTTTAAGCGGGGGACAAAACGAGCAGTACTTC; CDR3 protein: CASSLSGGQNEQYF
J gene: TRBJ1-2; clone size: -; D gene: TRBD1; V gene: TRBV7-8; CDR3 DNA: TGTGCCAGCAGCTTAGGGACAGGGGGTGCCTATGGCTACACCTTC; CDR3 protein: CASSLGTGGAYGYTF
J gene: TRBJ2-1; clone size: -; D gene: TRBD2; V gene: TRBV18; CDR3 DNA: TGTGCCACCTCTAGCGGGGGTCTGAACAATGAGCAGTTCTTC; CDR3 protein: CATSSGGLNNEQFF
J gene: TRBJ1-2; clone size: once; D gene: -; V gene: TRBV6-4; CDR3 DNA: TGTGCCAGCAGTCTTTGGGGCCCACACGGAAAGACCTATGGCTACACATTC; CDR3 protein: CASSLWGPHGKTYGYTF
J gene: TRBJ2-1; clone size: once; D gene: -; V gene: TRBV2; CDR3 DNA: TGTGCCAGCAGTTACAGGGTCAATGAGCAGTTCTTC; CDR3 protein: CASSYRVNEQFF
J gene: TRBJ2-7; clone size: -; D gene: TRBD1; V gene: TRBV4-1; CDR3 DNA: TGCGCCAGCGGGACCGGGACAGGGTACTACGAGCAGTACTTC; CDR3 protein: CASGTGTGYYEQYF
J gene: TRBJ2-7; clone size: -; D gene: TRBD2; V gene: TRBV6-1; CDR3 DNA: TGTGCCAGCAGGAGGCCGGGTAGCGGGAACTACGAGCAGTACTTC; CDR3 protein: CASRRPGSGNYEQYF
J gene: TRBJ1-1; clone size: -; D gene: -; V gene: TRBV4-3; CDR3 DNA: TGCGCCAGCAGCCCCAGAGCGGCCCAGAGAATGAACACTGAAGCTTTCTTT; CDR3 protein: CASSPRAAQRMNTEAFF
J gene: TRBJ1-1; clone size: -; D gene: -; V gene: TRBV6-6; CDR3 DNA: TGTGCCAGCAGTTACGGGGACATGAACACTGAAGCTTTCTTT; CDR3 protein: CASSYGDMNTEAFF
J gene: TRBJ2-2; clone size: -; D gene: -; V gene: TRBV27; CDR3 DNA: TGTGCCGGCAGTTTACAGGGCCCCGGGGAGCTGTTTTTT; CDR3 protein: CAGSLQGPGELFF
J gene: TRBJ1-5; clone size: -; D gene: TRBD1; V gene: TRBV28; CDR3 DNA: TGTGCCAGCAGTCGCCGGGACAGCTATAGCAATCAGCCCCAGCATTTT; CDR3 protein: CASSRRDSYSNQPQHF
J gene: TRBJ1-1; clone size: -; D gene: -; V gene: TRBV28; CDR3 DNA: TGTGCCAGCATCCGCCCCCTTGAGGCGAACACTGAATCTTTCTTT; CDR3 protein: CASIRPLEANTESFF
J gene: TRBJ2-3; clone size: -; D gene: -; V gene: TRBV14; CDR3 DNA: TGTGCCAGCAGCCAAGATTTTGTATGGGACTCCGGTGCAGATACGCAGTATTTT; CDR3 protein: CASSQDFVWDSGADTQYF
J gene: TRBJ1-2; clone size: -; D gene: TRBD1; V gene: TRBV9; CDR3 DNA: TGTGCCAGTTCAACCGGGACAGACTTCTATGGCTACACCTTC; CDR3 protein: CASSTGTDFYGYTF
J gene: TRBJ1-1; clone size: -; D gene: -; V gene: TRBV25-1; CDR3 DNA: TGTGCCAGCAGTGACTCGGACACAACCGAAGCTTTCTTT; CDR3 protein: CASSDSDTTEAFF
J gene: TRBJ2-7; clone size: -; D gene: -; V gene: TRBV9; CDR3 DNA: TGTGCCAGCAGCGGAGCCCCTGAGGAGTTCGAGCAGTACTTC; CDR3 protein: CASSGAPEEFEQYF
J gene: TRBJ1-4; clone size: -; D gene: -; V gene: TRBV7-9; CDR3 DNA: TGTGCCAGCAGAAGGGACACGAGGGAAAAACTGTTTTTT; CDR3 protein: CASRRDTREKLFF
J gene: TRBJ2-1; clone size: -; D gene: TRBD2; V gene: TRBV28; CDR3 DNA: TGTGCCAGCAGTTCGGGACTAGCGGGGATGCATGAGCAGTTCTTC; CDR3 protein: CASSSGLAGMHEQFF
J gene: TRBJ2-1; clone size: few; D gene: TRBD2; V gene: TRBV2; CDR3 DNA: TGTGCCAGCAGTGAAAGCGGGGCCCCGCCGTTTGAGCAGTTCTTC; CDR3 protein: CASSESGAPPFEQFF
J gene: TRBJ1-2; clone size: once; D gene: -; V gene: TRBV30; CDR3 DNA: TGTGCCTGGACAGGGGACCGGAATGGCTACACCTTC; CDR3 protein: CAWTGDRNGYTF
J gene: TRBJ1-1; clone size: -; D gene: -; V gene: TRBV9; CDR3 DNA: TGTGCCAGCAGCGTAGGCGCAGGGTGGACTGAAGCTTTCTTT; CDR3 protein: CASSVGAGWTEAFF
J gene: TRBJ2-1; clone size: -; D gene: -; V gene: TRBV6-5; CDR3 DNA: TGTGCCAGCAGTTACTCGGCCCTAGCGCCCAACAATGAGCAGTTCTTC; CDR3 protein: CASSYSALAPNNEQFF
J gene: TRBJ2-1; clone size: -; D gene: TRBD2; V gene: TRBV11-3; CDR3 DNA: TGTGCCAGCAGTAGCGGGAGCTTTGAGCAGTTCTTC; CDR3 protein: CASSSGSFEQFF
J gene: TRBJ2-7; clone size: -; D gene: -; V gene: TRBV19; CDR3 DNA: TGTGCCAGTAGTACCAGACACGGCCGTTCCTACGAGCAGTACTTC; CDR3 protein: CASSTRHGRSYEQYF
J gene: TRBJ1-5; clone size: -; D gene: -; V gene: TRBV5-1; CDR3 DNA: TGCGCCAGCAGCTTGGGTCAGGGTGAAAGACAGCCCCAGCATTTT; CDR3 protein: CASSLGQGERQPQHF
J gene: TRBJ2-5; clone size: -; D gene: TRBD2; V gene: TRBV6-5; CDR3 DNA: TGTGCCAGCACCCGGACTAGCGGACGGTGGGAGACCCAGTACTTC; CDR3 protein: CASTRTSGRWETQYF